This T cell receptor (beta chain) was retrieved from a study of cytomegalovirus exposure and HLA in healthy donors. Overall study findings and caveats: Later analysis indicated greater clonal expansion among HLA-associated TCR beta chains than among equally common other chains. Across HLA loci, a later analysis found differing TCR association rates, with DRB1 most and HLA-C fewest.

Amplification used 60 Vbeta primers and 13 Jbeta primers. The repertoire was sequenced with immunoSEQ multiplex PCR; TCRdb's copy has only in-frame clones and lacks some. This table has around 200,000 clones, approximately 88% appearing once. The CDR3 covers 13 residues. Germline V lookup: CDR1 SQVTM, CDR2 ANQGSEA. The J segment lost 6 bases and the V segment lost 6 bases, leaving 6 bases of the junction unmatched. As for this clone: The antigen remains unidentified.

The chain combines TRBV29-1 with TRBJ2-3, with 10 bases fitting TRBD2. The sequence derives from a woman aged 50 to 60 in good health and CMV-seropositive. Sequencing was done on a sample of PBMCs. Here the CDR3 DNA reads TGCAGCGTCCAGCGGGGGGGGCCGGATACGCAGTATTTT. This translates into CSVQRGGPDTQYF.